The clone carrying this T cell receptor beta chain turned up a few times. What it recognizes is unknown. The sample comes from a study of cytomegalovirus exposure and HLA in healthy donors. Those who donated were healthy bone marrow donors. The PCR ran on 60 Vbeta and 13 Jbeta primers. Assay used: immunoSEQ multiplex PCR; TCRdb lists only in-frame clones, some missing. The sample contains about 220,000 clones, about 77% of which appear only once. This CDR3 spans 11 amino acids. Trimming left V 4 bases short and J 4 bases short, with 4 bases between. Germline values: CDR1 SEHNR, CDR2 FQNEAQ (reference sequence). Regarding the study as a whole: Most likely, a cluster of highly shared sequence variants arose as a sequencing artifact.

Sequenced sample: PBMCs. J is TRBJ2-5 and V is TRBV7-9; no clear D. This sequence was found in a woman younger than 45 in good health and CMV-seronegative. CDR3: CASSSIETQYF. CDR3 nucleotides: TGTGCCAGCAGCTCCATAGAGACCCAGTACTTC.